The source of this T cell receptor (beta chain) is a study of CD8 T cells in Susac syndrome. General study results and limits: The relatively small number of individuals in the TCR sequencing and HLA analysis was acknowledged by the study.

Sequencing targeted TCR beta in blood CD8+ and CD4+ T cells. Treatment-naive patients with stable or active relapsing-remitting disease served as multiple sclerosis controls. Random hexamers were used to reverse transcribe 0.5 to 1 ug of RNA. immunoSEQ multiplex PCR amplified TCR beta CDR3 across 54 Vbeta, 13 Jbeta. TCRdb called the immunoSEQ multiplex PCR reads again in MiXCR, with one record for every CDR3 protein. Here the sample spans about 150,000 distinct CDR3 sequences, about 95% being singletons. Remarks on this clonotype: Its target is unknown.

With 0 bases removed from V and 6 bases from J, the gap between germline ends came to 12 bases. Germline V gene sequence: CDR1 MGHRA, CDR2 YSYEKL. CDR3 size: 15 residues. The origin of this receptor is a human donor with multiple sclerosis. The material sequenced was CD8+ T cells from PBMCs. This chain uses TRBV4-1 with TRBJ1-5; unclear D gene. CDR3 region: CASSQEGGPLQPQHF. CDR3 in DNA: TGCGCCAGCAGCCAAGAGGGTGGACCCCTTCAGCCCCAGCATTTT.